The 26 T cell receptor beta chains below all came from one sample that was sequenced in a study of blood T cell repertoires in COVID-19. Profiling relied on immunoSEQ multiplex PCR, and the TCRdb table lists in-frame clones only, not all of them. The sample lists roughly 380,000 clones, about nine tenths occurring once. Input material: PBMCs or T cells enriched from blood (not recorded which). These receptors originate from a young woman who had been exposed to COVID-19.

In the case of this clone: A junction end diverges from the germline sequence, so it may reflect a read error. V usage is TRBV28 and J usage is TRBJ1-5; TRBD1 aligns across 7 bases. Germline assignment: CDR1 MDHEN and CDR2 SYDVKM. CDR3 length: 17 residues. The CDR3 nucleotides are TGTGCCAGCAGTTTATCGGAGGGGGCTTATAGCAGTCAGCCCCAGCATTTT. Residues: CASSLSEGAYSSQPQHF.

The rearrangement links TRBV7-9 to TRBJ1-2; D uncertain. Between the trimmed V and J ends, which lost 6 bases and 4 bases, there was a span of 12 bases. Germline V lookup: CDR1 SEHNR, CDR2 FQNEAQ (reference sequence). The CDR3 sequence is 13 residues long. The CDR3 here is CASRRAGIYGYTF. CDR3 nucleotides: TGTGCCAGCAGGAGGGCGGGCATCTATGGCTACACCTTC.

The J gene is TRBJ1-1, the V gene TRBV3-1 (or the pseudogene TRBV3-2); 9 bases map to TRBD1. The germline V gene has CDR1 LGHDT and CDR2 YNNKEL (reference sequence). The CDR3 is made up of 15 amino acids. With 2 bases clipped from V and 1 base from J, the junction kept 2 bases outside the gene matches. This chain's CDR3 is CASSQTTGGNTEAFF. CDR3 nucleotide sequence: TGTGCCAGCAGCCAAACGACAGGGGGGAACACTGAAGCTTTCTTT.

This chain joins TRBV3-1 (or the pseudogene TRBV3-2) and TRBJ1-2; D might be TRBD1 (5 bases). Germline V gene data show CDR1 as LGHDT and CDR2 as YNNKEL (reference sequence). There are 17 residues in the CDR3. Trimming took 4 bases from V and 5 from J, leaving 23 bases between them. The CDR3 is CASSPRVPGGSFYGYTF. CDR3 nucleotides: TGTGCCAGCAGCCCTCGAGTACCCGGGGGGTCGTTTTATGGCTACACCTTC.

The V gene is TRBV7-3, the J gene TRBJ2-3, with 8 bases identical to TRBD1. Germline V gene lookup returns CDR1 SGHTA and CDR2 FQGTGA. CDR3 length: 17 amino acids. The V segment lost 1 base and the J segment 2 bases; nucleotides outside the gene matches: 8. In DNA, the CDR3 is TGTGCCAGCAGCTTAAAGCCCAGGGGGCGGCACACAGATACGCAGTATTTT. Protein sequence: CASSLKPRGRHTDTQYF.

CDR3 in DNA: TGCGCCAGCAGCTACTCCGGGACAGGTAGCTCTGGGGCCAACGTCCTGACTTTC. It encodes CASSYSGTGSSGANVLTF. The chain carries TRBV5-1 and TRBJ2-6; 8 bases are shared with TRBD1. J lost 0 bases, V lost 3 bases, and 8 bases had no gene match. This CDR3 contains 18 residues. The germline gives CDR1 SGHRS, CDR2 YFSETQ.

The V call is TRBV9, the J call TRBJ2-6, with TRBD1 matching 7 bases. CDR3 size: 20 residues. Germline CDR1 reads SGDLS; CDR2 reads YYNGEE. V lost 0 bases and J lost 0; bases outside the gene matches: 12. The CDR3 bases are TGTGCCAGCAGCGTAGCCCCCCCGGGACAGCGGAGCTCTGGGGCCAACGTCCTGACTTTC. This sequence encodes CASSVAPPGQRSSGANVLTF. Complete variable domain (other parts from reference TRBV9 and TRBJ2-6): DSGVTQTPKHLITATGQRVTLRCSPRSGDLSVYWYQQSLDQGLQFLIQYYNGEERAKGNILERFSAQQFPDLHSELNLSSLELGDSALYFCASSVAPPGQRSSGANVLTFGAGSRLTVL.

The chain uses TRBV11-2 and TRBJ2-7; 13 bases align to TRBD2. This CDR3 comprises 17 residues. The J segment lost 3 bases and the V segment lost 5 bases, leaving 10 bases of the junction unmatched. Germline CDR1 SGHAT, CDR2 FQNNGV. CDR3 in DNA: TGTGCCAGCAGCATCGGGACTAGCGGGATCGCGTTCTACGAGCAGTACTTC. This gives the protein CASSIGTSGIAFYEQYF.

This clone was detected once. The CDR3 loop reads CARRLSGVGGNTIYF. CDR3 nucleotide sequence: TGTGCCAGGAGGCTCTCGGGGGTCGGTGGAAACACCATATATTTT. This chain links TRBV19 with TRBJ1-3, with D perhaps matching TRBD1 (5 bases). Trimming removed 9 bases from V and 3 bases from J, with 18 bases in between. Looked up from germline, CDR1 is LNHDA and CDR2 is SQIVND (reference sequence). There are 15 residues in the CDR3.

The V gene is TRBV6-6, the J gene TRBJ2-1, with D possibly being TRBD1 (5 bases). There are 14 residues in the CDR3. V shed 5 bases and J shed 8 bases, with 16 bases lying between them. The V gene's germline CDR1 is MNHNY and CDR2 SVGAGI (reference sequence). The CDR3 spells CASSDRSPRDEQFF. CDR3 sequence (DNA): TGTGCCAGCAGTGACAGATCCCCCCGCGATGAGCAGTTCTTC.

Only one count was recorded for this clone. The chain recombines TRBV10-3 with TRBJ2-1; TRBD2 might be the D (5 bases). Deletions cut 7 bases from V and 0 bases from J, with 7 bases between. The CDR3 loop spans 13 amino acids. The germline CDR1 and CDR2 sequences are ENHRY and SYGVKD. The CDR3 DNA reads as TGTGCCATCACGGGGAGCTCCTACAATGAGCAGTTCTTC. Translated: CAITGSSYNEQFF.

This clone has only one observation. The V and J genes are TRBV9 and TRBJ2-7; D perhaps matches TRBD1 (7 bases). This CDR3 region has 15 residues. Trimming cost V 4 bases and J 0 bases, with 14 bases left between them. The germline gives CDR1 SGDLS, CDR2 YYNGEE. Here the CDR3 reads CASSQGGHSSYEQYF. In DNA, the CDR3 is TGTGCCAGCAGCCAGGGGGGACACAGCTCCTACGAGCAGTACTTC.

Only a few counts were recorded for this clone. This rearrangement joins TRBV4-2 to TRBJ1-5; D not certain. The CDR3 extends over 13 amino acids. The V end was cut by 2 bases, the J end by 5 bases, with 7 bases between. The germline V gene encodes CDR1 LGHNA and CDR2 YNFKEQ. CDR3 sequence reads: CASSQTRDQPQHF. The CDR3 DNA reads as TGTGCCAGCAGCCAAACGAGGGATCAGCCCCAGCATTTT.

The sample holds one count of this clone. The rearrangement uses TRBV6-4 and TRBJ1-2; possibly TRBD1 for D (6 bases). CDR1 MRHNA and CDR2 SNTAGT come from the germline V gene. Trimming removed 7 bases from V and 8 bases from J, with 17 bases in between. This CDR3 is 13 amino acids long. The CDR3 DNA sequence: TGTGCCAGCACTGGGGGGGGCTCGGAGGGCTACACCTTC. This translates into CASTGGGSEGYTF.

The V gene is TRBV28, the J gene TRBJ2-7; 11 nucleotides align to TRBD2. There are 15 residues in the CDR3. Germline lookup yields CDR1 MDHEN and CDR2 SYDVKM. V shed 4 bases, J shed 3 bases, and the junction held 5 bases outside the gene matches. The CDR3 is CASSSPLAGDYEQYF. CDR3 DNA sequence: TGTGCCAGCAGTTCGCCACTAGCGGGGGACTACGAGCAGTACTTC.

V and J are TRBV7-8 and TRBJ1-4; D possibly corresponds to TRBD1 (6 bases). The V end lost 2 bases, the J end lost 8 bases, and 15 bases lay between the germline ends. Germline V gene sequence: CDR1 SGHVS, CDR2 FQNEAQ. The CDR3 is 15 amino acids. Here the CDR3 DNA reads TGTGCCAGCAGCTTATCTGGGGGCGCCAGGGAAAAACTGTTTTTT. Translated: CASSLSGGAREKLFF.

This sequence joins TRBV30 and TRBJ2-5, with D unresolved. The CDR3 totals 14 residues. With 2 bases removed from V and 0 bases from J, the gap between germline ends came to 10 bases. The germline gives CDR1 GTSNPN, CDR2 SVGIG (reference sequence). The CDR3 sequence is CAWSLGWNQETQYF. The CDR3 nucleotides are TGTGCCTGGAGTCTAGGATGGAACCAAGAGACCCAGTACTTC.

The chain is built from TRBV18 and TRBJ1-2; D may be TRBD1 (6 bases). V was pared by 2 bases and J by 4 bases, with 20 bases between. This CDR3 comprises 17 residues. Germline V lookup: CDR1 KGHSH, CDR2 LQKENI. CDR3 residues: CASSPLGTGGAVYGYTF. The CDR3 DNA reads TGTGCCAGCTCACCATTAGGGACGGGGGGCGCGGTCTATGGCTACACCTTC. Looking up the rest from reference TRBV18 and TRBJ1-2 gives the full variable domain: NAGVMQNPRHLVRRRGQEARLRCSPMKGHSHVYWYRQLPEEGLKFMVYLQKENIIDESGMPKERFSAEFPKEGPSILRIQQVVRGDSAAYFCASSPLGTGGAVYGYTFGSGTRLTVV.

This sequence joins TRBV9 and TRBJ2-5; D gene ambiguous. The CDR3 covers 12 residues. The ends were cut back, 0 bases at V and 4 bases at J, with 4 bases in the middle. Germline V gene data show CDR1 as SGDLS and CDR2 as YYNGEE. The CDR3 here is CASSVVGETQYF. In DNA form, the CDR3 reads TGTGCCAGCAGCGTAGTCGGAGAGACCCAGTACTTC.

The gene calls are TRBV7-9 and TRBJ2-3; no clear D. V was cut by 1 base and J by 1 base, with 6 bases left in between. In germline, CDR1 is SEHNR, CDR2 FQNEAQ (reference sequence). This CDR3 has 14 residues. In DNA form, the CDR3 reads TGTGCCAGCAGCTTAGACTATGGCACAGATACGCAGTATTTT. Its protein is CASSLDYGTDTQYF.

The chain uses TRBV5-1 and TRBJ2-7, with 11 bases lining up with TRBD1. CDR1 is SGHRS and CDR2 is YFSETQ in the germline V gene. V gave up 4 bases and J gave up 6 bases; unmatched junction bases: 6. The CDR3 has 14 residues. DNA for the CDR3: TGCGCCAGCAGCGAAGGGACAGGGGGTCTCGAGCAGTACTTC. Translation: CASSEGTGGLEQYF.

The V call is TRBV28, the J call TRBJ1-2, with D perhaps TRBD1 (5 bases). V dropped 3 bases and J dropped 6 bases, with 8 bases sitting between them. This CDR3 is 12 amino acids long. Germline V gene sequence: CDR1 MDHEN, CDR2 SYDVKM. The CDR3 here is CASSFAGNGYTF. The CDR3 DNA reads TGTGCCAGCAGTTTCGCAGGGAATGGCTACACCTTC.

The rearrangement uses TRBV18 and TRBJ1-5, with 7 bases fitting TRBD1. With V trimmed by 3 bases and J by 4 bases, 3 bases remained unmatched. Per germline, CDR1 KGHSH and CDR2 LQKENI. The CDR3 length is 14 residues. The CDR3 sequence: CASSPQQGNQPQHF. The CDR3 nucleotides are TGTGCCAGCTCACCTCAACAGGGGAATCAGCCCCAGCATTTT.

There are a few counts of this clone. CDR3 protein: CASSLTPPGQGFGYTF. Here the CDR3 DNA reads TGCGCCAGCAGCTTGACACCTCCGGGACAGGGATTTGGCTACACCTTC. The rearrangement joins TRBV5-1 to TRBJ1-2, with 9 bases aligning to TRBD1. Trimming cost V 1 base and J 7 bases; bases outside gene matches: 11. Germline assignment: CDR1 SGHRS and CDR2 YFSETQ. This CDR3 has 16 residues.

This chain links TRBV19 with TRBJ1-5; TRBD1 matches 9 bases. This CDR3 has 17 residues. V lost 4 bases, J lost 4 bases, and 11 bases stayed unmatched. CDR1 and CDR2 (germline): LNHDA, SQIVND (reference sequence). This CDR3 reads CASSTNSGQGPNQPQHF. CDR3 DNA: TGTGCCAGTAGTACAAACTCGGGACAGGGTCCTAATCAGCCCCAGCATTTT.

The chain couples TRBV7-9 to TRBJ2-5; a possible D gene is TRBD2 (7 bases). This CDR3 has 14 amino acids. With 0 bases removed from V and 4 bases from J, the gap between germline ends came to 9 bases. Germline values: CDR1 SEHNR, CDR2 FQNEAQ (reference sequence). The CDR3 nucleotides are TGTGCCAGCAGCTTAGCCGGGGGGCGAGAGACCCAGTACTTC. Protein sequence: CASSLAGGRETQYF. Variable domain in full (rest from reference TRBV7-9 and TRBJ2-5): DTGVSQNPRHKITKRGQNVTFRCDPISEHNRLYWYRQTLGQGPEFLTYFQNEAQLEKSRLLSDRFSAERPKGSFSTLEIQRTEQGDSAMYLCASSLAGGRETQYFGPGTRLLVL.